This record concerns one T cell receptor beta chain sequence. Antigen unknown. Germline V gene sequence: CDR1 MNHNS, CDR2 SASEGT. CDR3 length: 13 amino acids. J gave up 5 bases and V 7 bases, and 6 bases lay outside the gene matches. The study left out patients who had uncontrolled infection, other autoimmune disease, pregnancy or lactation. Each 10 ml fresh peripheral blood draw supplied the PBMCs. The data are from a study of T cells in Graves' hyperthyroidism and ophthalmopathy. Amplified TCR beta CDR3 regions derived from RNA transcripts. Initially, a first-round RT-PCR of the TCR CDR3 employed the HTBI primer set. TCRdb re-called the multiplex PCR reads through MiXCR, storing one row per CDR3 protein. The sample has fewer than 350,000 distinct CDR3 sequences, about 14% seen once. Study findings and constraints: A 13 V-J model separated ophthalmopathy from stable hyperthyroidism. Most thyroid clonotypes expanded above 0.001 appeared in blood too.

The chain couples TRBV6-1 to TRBJ2-7, with TRBD1 matching 9 bases. The source material was blood. The sequence came from a woman aged 30 to 39 with Graves' hyperthyroidism that later progressed to Graves' ophthalmopathy. The CDR3 reads CASKGTGSNEQYF. The CDR3 region has the DNA TGTGCCAGCAAGGGGACAGGGTCGAACGAGCAGTACTTC.